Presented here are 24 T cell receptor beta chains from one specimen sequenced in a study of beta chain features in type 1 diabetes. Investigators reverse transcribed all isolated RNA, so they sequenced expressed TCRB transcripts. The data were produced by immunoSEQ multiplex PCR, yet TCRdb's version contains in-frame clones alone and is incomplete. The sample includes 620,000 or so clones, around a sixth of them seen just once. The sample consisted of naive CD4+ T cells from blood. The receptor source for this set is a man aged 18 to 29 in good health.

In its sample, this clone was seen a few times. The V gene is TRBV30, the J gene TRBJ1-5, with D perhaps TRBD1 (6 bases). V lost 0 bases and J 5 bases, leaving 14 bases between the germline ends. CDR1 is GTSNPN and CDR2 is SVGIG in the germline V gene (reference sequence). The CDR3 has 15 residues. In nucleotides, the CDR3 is TGTGCCTGGAGTGTAATGGGGGCGAAAGATCAGCCCCAGCATTTT. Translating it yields CAWSVMGAKDQPQHF.

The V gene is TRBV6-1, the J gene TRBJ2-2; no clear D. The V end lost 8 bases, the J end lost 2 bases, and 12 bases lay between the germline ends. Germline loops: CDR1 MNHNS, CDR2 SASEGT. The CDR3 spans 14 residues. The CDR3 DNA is TGTGCCAGCGTCTTAATGGGAAACACCGGGGAGCTGTTTTTT. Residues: CASVLMGNTGELFF.

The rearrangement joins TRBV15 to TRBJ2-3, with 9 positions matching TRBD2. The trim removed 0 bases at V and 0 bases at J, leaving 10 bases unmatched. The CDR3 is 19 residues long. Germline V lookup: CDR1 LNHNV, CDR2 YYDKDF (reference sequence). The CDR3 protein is CATSRDRRREGTSTDTQYF. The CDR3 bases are TGTGCCACCAGCAGAGATCGCCGGCGGGAGGGGACTAGCACAGATACGCAGTATTTT.

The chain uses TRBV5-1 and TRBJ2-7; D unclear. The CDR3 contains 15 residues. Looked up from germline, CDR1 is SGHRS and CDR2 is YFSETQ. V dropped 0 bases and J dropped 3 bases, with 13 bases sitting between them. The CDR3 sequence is CASSLASGGYYEQYF. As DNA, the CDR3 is TGCGCCAGCAGCTTGGCCTCAGGCGGCTACTACGAGCAGTACTTC.

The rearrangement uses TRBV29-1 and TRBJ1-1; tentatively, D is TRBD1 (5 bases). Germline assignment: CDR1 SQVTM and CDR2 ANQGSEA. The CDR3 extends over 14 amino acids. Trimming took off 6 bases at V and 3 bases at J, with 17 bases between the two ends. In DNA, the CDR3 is TGCAGCGTAACAGTAGGGGCGACGGACACTGAAGCTTTCTTT. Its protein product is CSVTVGATDTEAFF.

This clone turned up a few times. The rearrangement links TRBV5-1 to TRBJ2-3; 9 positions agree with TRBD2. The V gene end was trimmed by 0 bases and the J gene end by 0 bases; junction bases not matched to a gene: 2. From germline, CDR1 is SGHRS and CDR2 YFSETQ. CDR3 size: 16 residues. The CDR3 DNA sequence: TGCGCCAGCAGCTTGGGACTAGCGGAGAGCACAGATACGCAGTATTTT. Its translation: CASSLGLAESTDTQYF.

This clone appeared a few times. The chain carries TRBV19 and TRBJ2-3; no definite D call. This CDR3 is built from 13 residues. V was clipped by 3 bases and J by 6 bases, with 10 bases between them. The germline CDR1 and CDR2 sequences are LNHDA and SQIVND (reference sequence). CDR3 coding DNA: TGTGCCAGTAGTATCAGAAGGTCGGATACGCAGTATTTT. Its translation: CASSIRRSDTQYF.

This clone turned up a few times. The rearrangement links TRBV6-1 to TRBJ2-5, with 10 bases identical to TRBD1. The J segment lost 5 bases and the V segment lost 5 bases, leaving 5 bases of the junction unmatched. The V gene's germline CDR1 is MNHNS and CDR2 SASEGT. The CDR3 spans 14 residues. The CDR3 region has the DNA TGTGCCAGCAGTACGACAGGGGGCAGTGAGACCCAGTACTTC. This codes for CASSTTGGSETQYF.

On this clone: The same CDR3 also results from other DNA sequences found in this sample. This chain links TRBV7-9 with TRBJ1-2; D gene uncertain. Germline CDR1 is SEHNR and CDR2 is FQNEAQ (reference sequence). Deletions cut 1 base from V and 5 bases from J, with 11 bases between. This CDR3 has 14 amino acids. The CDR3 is CASSLGGSPYGYTF. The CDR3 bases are TGTGCCAGCAGCTTAGGAGGCTCCCCTTATGGCTACACCTTC.

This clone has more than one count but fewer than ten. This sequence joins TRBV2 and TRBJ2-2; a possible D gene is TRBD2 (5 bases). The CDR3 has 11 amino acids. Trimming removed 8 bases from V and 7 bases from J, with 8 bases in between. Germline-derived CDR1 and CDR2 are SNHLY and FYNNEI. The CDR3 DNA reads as TGTGCCAGCTCCGAGGGCGGGGAGCTGTTTTTT. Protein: CASSEGGELFF.

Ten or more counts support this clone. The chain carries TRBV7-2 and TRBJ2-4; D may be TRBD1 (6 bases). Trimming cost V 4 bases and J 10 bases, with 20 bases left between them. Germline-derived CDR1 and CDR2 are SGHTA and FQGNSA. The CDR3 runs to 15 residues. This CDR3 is CASSSMMAQTGIQYF. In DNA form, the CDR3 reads TGTGCCAGCAGCTCCATGATGGCGCAAACAGGGATTCAGTACTTC.

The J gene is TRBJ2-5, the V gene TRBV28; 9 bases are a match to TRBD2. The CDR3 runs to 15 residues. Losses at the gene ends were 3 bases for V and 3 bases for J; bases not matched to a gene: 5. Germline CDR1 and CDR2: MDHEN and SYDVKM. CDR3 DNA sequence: TGTGCCAGCAGTTTCCGATTAGCGGGAGAAGAGACCCAGTACTTC. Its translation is CASSFRLAGEETQYF.

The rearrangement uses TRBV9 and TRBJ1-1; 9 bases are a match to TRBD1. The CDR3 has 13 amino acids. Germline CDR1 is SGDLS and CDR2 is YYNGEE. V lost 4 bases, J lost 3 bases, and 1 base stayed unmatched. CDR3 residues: CASSRDRDTEAFF. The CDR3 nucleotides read TGTGCCAGCAGCCGGGACAGGGACACTGAAGCTTTCTTT. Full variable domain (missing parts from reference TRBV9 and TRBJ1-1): DSGVTQTPKHLITATGQRVTLRCSPRSGDLSVYWYQQSLDQGLQFLIQYYNGEERAKGNILERFSAQQFPDLHSELNLSSLELGDSALYFCASSRDRDTEAFFGQGTRLTVV.

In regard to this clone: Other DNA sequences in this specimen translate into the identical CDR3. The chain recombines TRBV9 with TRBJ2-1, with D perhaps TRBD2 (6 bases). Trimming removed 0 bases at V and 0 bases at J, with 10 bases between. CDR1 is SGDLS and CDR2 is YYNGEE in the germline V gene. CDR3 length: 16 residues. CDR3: CASSVGVGSSYNEQFF. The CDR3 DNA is TGTGCCAGCAGCGTAGGGGTCGGGAGCTCCTACAATGAGCAGTTCTTC.

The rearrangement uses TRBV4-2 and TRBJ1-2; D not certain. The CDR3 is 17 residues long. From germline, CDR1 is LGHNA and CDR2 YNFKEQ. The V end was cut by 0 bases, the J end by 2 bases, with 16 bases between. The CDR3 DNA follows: TGTGCCAGCAGCCAAGATCCGGCTCCGGTGGGGAACTATGGCTACACCTTC. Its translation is CASSQDPAPVGNYGYTF.

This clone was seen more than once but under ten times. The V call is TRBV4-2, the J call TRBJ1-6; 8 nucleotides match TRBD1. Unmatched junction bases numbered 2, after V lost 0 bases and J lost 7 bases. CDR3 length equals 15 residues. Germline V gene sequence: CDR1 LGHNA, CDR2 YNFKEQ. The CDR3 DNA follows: TGTGCCAGCAGCCAAGATGGACAGGGCAATTCACCCCTCCACTTT. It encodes CASSQDGQGNSPLHF.

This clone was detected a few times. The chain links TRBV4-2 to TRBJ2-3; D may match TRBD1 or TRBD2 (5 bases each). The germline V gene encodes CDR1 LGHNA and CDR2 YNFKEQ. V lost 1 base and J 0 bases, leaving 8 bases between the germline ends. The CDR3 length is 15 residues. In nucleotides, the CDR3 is TGTGCCAGCAGCCAAGCGTGGGGGAGCACAGATACGCAGTATTTT. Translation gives CASSQAWGSTDTQYF.

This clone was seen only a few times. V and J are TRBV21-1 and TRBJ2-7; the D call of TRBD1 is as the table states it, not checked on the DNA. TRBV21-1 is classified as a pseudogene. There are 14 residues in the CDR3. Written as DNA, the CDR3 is TGTGCCAGCAGCAAAGATTGTAGGGGCTACGAGCAGTACTTC. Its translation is CASSKDCRGYEQYF.

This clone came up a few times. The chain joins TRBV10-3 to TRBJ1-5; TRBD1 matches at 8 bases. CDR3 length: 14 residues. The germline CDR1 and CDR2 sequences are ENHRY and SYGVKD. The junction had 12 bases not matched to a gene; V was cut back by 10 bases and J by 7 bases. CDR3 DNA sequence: TGTGCCACCGACGGACAGGGTTCAGGGCAGCCCCAGCATTTT. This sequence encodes CATDGQGSGQPQHF.

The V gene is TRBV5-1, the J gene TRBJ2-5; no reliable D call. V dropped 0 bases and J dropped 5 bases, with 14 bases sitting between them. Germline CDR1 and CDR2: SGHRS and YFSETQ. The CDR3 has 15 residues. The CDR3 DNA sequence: TGCGCCAGCAGCTTGGGTCAGACCTTCGGCGAGACCCAGTACTTC. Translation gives CASSLGQTFGETQYF.

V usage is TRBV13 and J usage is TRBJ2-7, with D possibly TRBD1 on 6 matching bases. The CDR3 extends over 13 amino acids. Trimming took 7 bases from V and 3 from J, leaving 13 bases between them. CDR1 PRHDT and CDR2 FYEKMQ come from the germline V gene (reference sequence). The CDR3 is CASIRQGSYEQYF. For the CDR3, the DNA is TGTGCCAGCATTCGGCAGGGGAGCTACGAGCAGTACTTC.

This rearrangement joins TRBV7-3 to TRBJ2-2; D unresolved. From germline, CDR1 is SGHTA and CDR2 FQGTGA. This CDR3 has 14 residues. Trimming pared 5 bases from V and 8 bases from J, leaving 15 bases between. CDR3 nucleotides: TGTGCCAGCAGCCCCCAGACTCGCCCGGGGGAGCTGTTTTTT. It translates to CASSPQTRPGELFF.

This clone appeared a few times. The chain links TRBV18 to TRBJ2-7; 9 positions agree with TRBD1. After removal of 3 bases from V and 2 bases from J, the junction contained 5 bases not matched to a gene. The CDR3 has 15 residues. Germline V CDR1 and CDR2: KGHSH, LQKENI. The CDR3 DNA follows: TGTGCCAGCTCACCTCTACAGGGGGCAACCTACGAGCAGTACTTC. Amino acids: CASSPLQGATYEQYF.

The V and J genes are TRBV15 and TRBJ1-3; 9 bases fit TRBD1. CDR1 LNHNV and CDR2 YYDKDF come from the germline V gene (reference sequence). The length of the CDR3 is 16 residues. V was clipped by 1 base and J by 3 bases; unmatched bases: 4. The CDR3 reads CATSRGTGENGNTIYF. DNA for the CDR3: TGTGCCACCAGCAGAGGGACAGGGGAAAATGGAAACACCATATATTTT.